This TCR beta chain was sequenced in a study of shared clonotypes between healthy human individuals. Study-level results: Blood was the only sampled material, and tissue repertoires likely differ. Among several donors, roughly 5% of naive CD4 clonotypes were found in common.

This clone was observed once. The antigen is undetermined. CD8 memory was a combination of CD45RO+ cells and CCR7-negative CD45RA+ TemRA cells. Only in-frame clones appear in the TCRdb table, and some are missing; sequencing was by immunoSEQ multiplex PCR. The repertoire has about 380,000 clones, about 96% of them found once; the top ten carry approximately 0.32%. The CDR3 runs 14 residues. CDR1 SGHVS and CDR2 FNYEAQ come from the germline V gene. V lost 3 bases, J lost 4 bases, and 9 bases lay in between. This TCR derives from a man aged 30 to 45 in good health. The rearrangement links TRBV7-6 to TRBJ1-4, with D maybe TRBD1 (6 bases). Input material: memory CD8+ T cells sorted from blood. The subset is: CD45RO+ cells pooled with CCR7-negative TemRA cells. The CDR3 here is CASSLTGDNEKLFF. The CDR3 DNA reads as TGTGCCAGCAGCTTGACAGGAGATAATGAAAAACTGTTTTTT. Combining the CDR3 with reference TRBV7-6 and TRBJ1-4 gives the whole variable domain GAGVSQSPRYKVTKRGQDVALRCDPISGHVSLYWYRQALGQGPEFLTYFNYEAQQDKSGLPNDRFSAERPEGSISTLTIQRTEQRDSAMYRCASSLTGDNEKLFFGSGTQLSVL.